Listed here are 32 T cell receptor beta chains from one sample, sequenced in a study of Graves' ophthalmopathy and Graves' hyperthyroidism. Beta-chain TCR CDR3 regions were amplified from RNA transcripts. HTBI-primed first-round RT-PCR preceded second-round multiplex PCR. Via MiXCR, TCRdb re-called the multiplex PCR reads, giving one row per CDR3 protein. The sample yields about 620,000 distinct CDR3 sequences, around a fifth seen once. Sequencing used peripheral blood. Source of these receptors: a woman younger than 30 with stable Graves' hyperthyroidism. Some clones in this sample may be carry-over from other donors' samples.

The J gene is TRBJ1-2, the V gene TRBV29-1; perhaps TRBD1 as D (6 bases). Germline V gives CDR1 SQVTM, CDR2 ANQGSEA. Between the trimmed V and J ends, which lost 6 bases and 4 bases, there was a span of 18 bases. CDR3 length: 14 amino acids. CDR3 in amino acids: CSVDPKGESYGYTF. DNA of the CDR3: TGCAGCGTGGACCCAAAGGGGGAAAGCTATGGCTACACCTTC.

CDR3 sequence reads: CASSTGGAPYNSPLHF. Written as DNA, the CDR3 is TGTGCCAGTAGTACAGGGGGCGCACCGTATAATTCACCCCTCCACTTT. The V call is TRBV19, the J call TRBJ1-6, with 8 bases aligning to TRBD1. With V trimmed by 4 bases and J by 4 bases, 6 bases remained unmatched. The CDR3 sequence is 16 residues long. Per germline, CDR1 LNHDA and CDR2 SQIVND (reference sequence).

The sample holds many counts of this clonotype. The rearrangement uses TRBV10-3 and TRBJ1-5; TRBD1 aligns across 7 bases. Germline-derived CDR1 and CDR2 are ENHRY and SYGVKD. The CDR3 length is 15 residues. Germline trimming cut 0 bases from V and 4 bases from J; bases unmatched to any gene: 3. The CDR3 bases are TGTGCCATCAGTGAGTCTGGGGACAGAAATCAGCCCCAGCATTTT. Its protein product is CAISESGDRNQPQHF.

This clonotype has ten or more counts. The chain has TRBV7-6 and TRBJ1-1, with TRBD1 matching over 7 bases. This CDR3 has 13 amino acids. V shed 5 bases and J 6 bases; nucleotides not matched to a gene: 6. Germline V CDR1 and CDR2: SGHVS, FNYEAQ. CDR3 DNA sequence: TGTGCCAGCAGCCATACAGGGGAATCTGAAGCTTTCTTT. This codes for CASSHTGESEAFF.

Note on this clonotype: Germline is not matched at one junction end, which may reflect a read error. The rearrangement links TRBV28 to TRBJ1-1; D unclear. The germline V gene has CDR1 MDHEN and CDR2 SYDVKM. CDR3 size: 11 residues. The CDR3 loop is CASSSTAEASF. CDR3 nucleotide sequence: TGTGCCAGCAGTTCGACGGCTGAAGCTTCCTTT.

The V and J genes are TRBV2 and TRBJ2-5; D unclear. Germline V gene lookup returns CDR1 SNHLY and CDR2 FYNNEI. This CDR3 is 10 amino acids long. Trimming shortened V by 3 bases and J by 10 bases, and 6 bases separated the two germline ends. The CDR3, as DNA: TGTGCCAGCAGTGAGGAAATCCAGTACTTC. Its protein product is CASSEEIQYF.

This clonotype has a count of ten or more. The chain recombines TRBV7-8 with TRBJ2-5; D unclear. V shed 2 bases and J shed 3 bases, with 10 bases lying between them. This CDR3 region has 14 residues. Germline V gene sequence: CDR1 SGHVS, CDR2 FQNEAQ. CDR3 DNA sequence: TGTGCCAGCAGCTTACGTACGGGTAAAGAGACCCAGTACTTC. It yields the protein CASSLRTGKETQYF. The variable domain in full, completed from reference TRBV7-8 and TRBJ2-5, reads GAGVSQSPRYKVAKRGQDVALRCDPISGHVSLFWYQQALGQGPEFLTYFQNEAQLDKSGLPSDRFFAERPEGSVSTLKIQRTQQEDSAVYLCASSLRTGKETQYFGPGTRLLVL.

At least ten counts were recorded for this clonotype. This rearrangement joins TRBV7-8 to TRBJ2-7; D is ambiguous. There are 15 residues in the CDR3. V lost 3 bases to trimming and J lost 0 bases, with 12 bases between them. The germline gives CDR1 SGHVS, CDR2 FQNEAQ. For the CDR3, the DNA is TGTGCCAGCAGCTTGACGGCAGCTAACTCCTACGAGCAGTACTTC. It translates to CASSLTAANSYEQYF. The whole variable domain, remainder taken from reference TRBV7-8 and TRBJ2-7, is GAGVSQSPRYKVAKRGQDVALRCDPISGHVSLFWYQQALGQGPEFLTYFQNEAQLDKSGLPSDRFFAERPEGSVSTLKIQRTQQEDSAVYLCASSLTAANSYEQYFGPGTRLTVT.

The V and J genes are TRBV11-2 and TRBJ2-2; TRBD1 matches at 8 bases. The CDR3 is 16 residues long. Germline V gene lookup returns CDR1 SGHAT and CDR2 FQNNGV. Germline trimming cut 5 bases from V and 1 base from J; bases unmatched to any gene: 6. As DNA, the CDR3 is TGTGCCAGCAGCCGCAGGGGGCGGCGGAACACCGGGGAGCTGTTTTTT. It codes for CASSRRGRRNTGELFF.

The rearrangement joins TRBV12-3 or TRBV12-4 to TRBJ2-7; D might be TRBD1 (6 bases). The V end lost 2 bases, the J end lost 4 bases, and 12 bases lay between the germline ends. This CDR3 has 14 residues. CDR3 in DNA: TGTGCCAGCAGTTTACAGGGGAACGGGTACGAGCAGTACTTC. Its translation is CASSLQGNGYEQYF.

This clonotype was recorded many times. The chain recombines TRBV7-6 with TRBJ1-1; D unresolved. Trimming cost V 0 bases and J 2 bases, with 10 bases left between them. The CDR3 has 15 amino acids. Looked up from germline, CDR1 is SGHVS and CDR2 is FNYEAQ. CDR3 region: CASSLAHLINTEAFF. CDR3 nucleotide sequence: TGTGCCAGCAGCTTAGCTCATCTAATAAACACTGAAGCTTTCTTT. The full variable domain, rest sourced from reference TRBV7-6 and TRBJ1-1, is GAGVSQSPRYKVTKRGQDVALRCDPISGHVSLYWYRQALGQGPEFLTYFNYEAQQDKSGLPNDRFSAERPEGSISTLTIQRTEQRDSAMYRCASSLAHLINTEAFFGQGTRLTVV.

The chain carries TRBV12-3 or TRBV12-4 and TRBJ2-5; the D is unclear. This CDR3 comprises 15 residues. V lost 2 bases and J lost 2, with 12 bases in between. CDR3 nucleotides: TGTGCCAGCAGTTTAAGTGCTCGCGGTCAAGAGACCCAGTACTTC. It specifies CASSLSARGQETQYF.

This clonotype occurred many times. DNA of the CDR3: TGTGCCAGCAGCACCACTAGAGAGATTTCTCAATACGAGCAGTACTTC. It translates to CASSTTREISQYEQYF. The chain combines TRBV12-3 or TRBV12-4 with TRBJ2-7, with D possibly matching TRBD2 (5 bases). The CDR3 is made up of 16 amino acids. V was trimmed by 6 bases and J by 4 bases, leaving 22 bases between them.

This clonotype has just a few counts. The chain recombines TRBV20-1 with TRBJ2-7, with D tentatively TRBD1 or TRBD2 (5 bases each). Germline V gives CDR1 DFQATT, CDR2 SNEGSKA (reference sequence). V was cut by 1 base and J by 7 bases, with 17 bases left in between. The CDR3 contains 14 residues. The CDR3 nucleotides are TGCAGTGCTAGAGTTAGAGGGGCCCCGTTGGAGCAGTACTTC. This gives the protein CSARVRGAPLEQYF.

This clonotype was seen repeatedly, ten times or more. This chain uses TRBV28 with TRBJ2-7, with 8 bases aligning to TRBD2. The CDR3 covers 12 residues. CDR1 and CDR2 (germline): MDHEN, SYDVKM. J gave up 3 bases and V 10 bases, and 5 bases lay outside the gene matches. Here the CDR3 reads CATTGTSYEQYF. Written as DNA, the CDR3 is TGTGCCACCACGGGGACTAGCTACGAGCAGTACTTC.

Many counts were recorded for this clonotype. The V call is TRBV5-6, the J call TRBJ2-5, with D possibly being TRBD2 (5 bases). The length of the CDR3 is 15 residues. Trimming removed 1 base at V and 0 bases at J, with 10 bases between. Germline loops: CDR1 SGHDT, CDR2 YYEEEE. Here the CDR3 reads CASSLRSGNQETQYF. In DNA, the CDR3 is TGTGCCAGCAGCTTGAGGTCCGGGAACCAAGAGACCCAGTACTTC.

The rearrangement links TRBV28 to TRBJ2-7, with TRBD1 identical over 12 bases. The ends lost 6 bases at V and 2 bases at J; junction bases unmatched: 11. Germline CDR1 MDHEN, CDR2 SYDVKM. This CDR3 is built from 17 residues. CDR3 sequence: CASSLSAGTGGPYEQYF. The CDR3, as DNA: TGTGCCAGCAGCCTATCTGCGGGGACAGGGGGCCCCTACGAGCAGTACTTC.

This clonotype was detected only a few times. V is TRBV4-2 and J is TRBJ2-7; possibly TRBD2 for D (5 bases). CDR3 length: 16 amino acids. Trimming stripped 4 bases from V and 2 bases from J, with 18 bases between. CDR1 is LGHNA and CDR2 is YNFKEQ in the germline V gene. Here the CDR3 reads CASSPLPGTRPYEQYF. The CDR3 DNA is TGTGCCAGCAGCCCCTTACCGGGAACCCGACCCTACGAGCAGTACTTC.

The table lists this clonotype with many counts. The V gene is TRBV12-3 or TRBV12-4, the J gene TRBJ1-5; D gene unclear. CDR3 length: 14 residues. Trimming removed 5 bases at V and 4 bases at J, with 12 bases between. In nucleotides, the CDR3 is TGTGCCAGCAGTCTCAACAGATTAAATCAGCCCCAGCATTTT. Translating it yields CASSLNRLNQPQHF.

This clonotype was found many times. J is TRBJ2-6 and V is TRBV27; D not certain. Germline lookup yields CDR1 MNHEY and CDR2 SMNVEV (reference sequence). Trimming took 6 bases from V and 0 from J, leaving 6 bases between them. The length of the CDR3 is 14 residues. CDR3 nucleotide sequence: TGTGCCAGCAGAGCCTACTCTGGGGCCAACGTCCTGACTTTC. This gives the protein CASRAYSGANVLTF. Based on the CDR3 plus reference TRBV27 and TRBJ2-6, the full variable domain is EAQVTQNPRYLITVTGKKLTVTCSQNMNHEYMSWYRQDPGLGLRQIYYSMNVEVTDKGDVPEGYKVSRKEKRNFPLILESPSPNQTSLYFCASRAYSGANVLTFGAGSRLTVL.

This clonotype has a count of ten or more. DNA of the CDR3: TGTGCCAGCAGTGCGACAGGGGGCTCGGGGTTCTATGGCTACACCTTC. Protein product: CASSATGGSGFYGYTF. The genes are TRBV6-1 and TRBJ1-2, with 10 bases identical to TRBD1. The CDR3 spans 16 residues. The V gene's germline CDR1 is MNHNS and CDR2 SASEGT. Unmatched junction bases numbered 9, after V lost 4 bases and J lost 4 bases.

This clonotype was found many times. The CDR3 reads CASSEWGTGAVQPQHF. Here the CDR3 DNA reads TGTGCCAGCAGTGAATGGGGGACAGGGGCGGTTCAGCCCCAGCATTTT. The gene calls are TRBV6-1 and TRBJ1-5; TRBD1 matches 10 bases. The length of the CDR3 is 16 residues. After removal of 2 bases from V and 6 bases from J, the junction contained 7 bases not matched to a gene. Germline V gene data show CDR1 as MNHNS and CDR2 as SASEGT.

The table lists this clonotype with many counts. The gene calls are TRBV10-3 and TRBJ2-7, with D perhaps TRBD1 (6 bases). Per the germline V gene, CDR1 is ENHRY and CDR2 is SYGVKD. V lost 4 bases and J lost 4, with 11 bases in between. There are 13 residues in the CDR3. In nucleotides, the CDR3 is TGTGCCATCAGTGGGGGGCCTGATTACGAGCAGTACTTC. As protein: CAISGGPDYEQYF.

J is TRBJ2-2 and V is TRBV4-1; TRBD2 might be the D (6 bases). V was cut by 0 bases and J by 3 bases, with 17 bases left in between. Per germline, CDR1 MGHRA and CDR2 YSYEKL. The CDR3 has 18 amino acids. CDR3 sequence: CASSQEGDLGWDTGELFF. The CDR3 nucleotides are TGCGCCAGCAGCCAAGAAGGGGACTTGGGATGGGACACCGGGGAGCTGTTTTTT.

The CDR3 protein is CAISEWGQNQPQHF. The CDR3 DNA reads TGTGCCATCAGTGAATGGGGGCAAAATCAGCCCCAGCATTTT. The chain employs TRBV10-3 and TRBJ1-5; D may be TRBD1 (6 bases). The CDR3 consists of 14 residues. Germline CDR1 is ENHRY and CDR2 is SYGVKD. V was cut by 3 bases and J by 4 bases, with 10 bases left in between.

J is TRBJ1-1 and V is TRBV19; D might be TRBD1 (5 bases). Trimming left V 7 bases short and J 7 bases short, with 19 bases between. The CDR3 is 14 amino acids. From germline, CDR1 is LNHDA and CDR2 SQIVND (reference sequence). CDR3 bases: TGTGCCAGTACCAACGACAGATCTAGAAATGAAGCTTTCTTT. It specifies CASTNDRSRNEAFF.

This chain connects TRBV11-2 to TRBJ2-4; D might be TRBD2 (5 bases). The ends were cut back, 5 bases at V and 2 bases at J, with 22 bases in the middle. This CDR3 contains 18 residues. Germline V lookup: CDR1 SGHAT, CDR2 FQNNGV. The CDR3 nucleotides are TGTGCCAGCAGCCACTACACAGATCGAGGAGGAACCAAAAACATTCAGTACTTC. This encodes CASSHYTDRGGTKNIQYF.

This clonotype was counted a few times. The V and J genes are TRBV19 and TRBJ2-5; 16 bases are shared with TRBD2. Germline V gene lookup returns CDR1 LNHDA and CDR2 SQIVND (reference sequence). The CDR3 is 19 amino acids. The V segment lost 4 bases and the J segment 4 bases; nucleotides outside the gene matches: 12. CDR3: CASSTGTSGGAGAAETQYF. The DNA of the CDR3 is TGTGCCAGTAGTACCGGGACTAGCGGGGGGGCCGGGGCCGCAGAGACCCAGTACTTC.

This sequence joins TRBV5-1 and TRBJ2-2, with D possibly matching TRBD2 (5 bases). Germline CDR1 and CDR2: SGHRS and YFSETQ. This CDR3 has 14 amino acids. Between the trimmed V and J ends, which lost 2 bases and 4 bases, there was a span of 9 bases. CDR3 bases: TGCGCCAGCAGCTTAGAGGGCCCCACCGGGGAGCTGTTTTTT. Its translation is CASSLEGPTGELFF.

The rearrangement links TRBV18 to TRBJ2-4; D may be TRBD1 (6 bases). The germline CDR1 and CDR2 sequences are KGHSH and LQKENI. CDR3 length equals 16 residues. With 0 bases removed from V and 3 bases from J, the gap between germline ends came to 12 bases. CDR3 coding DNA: TGTGCCAGCTCACCACCCCTAAGACAGGACAAAAACATTCAGTACTTC. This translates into CASSPPLRQDKNIQYF.

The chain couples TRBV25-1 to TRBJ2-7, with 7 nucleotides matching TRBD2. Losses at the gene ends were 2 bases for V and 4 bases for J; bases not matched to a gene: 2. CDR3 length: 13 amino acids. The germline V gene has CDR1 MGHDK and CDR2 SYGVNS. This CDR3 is CASSELGGYEQYF. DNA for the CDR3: TGTGCCAGCAGTGAACTCGGGGGGTACGAGCAGTACTTC.

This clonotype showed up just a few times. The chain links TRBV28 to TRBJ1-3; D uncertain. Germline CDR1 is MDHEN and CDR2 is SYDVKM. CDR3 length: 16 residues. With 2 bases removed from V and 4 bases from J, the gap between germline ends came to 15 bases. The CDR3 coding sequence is TGTGCCAGCAGTTTACCCCGCGCAGTTCCCGGAAACACCATATATTTT. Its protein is CASSLPRAVPGNTIYF.